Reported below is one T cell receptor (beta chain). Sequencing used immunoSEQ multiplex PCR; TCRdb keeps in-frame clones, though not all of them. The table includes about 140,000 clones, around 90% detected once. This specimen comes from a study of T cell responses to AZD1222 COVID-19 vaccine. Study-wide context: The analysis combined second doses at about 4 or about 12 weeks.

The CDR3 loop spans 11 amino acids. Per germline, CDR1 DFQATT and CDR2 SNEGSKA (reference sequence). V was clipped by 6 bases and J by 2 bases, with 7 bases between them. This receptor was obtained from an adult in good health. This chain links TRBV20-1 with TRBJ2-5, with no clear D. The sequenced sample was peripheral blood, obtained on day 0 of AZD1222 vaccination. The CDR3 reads CSAKKQETQYF. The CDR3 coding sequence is TGCAGTGCGAAGAAGCAAGAGACCCAGTACTTC.